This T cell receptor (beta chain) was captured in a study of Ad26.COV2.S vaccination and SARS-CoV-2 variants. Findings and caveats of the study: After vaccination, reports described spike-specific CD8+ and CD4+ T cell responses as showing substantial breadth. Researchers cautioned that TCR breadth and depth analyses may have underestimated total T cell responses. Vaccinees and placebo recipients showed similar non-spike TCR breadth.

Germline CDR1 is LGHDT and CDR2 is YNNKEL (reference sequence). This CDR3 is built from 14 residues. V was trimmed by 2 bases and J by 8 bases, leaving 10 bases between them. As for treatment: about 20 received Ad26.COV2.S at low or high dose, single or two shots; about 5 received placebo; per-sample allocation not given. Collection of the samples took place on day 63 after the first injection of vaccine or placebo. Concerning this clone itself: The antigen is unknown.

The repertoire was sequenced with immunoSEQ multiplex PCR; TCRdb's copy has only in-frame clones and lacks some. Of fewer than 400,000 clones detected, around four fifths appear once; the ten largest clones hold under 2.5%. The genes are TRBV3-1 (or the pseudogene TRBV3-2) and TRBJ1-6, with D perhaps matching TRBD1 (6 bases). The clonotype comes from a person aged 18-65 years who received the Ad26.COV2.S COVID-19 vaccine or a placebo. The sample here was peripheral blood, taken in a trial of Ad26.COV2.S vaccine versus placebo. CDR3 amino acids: CASSQSRGDSPLHF. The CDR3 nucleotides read TGTGCCAGCAGCCAATCCAGGGGAGATTCACCCCTCCACTTT.